In this sample, the clone carrying this T cell receptor (beta chain) is medium-sized. Its matching antigen is unknown. No treatment had been given to any patient before thyroid surgery. CDR3 length equals 14 residues. V was pared by 5 bases and J by 1 base, with 2 bases of the junction left unmatched. Germline lookup yields CDR1 SGHNT and CDR2 YENEEA. In the authors' methods: Building a distant-metastasis classifier for papillary thyroid cancer drew on CDR3 differences across clinicopathological groups. TCRdb reassembled clones from the PCR reads with MiXCR. These V and J calls are TCRdb output, not the study's own analysis. The table records some 11,000 clones, around a third of them present only once. The record originates from a study of metastatic and nonmetastatic thyroid tumors. About the study: Repertoires from malignant and benign thyroid patients were compared across blood and tumor or nodule tissue. The study's findings and limits: Compared with benign nodules, malignant thyroid tumors were reported to have significantly higher TCR beta diversity in both blood and tumor.

The specimen was tumor tissue. The clonotype was recovered from a female donor with papillary thyroid cancer or a benign thyroid nodule (not recorded which). Some clones in this sample may be carry-over from other donors' samples. This sequence joins TRBV11-3 and TRBJ1-1, with TRBD1 matching over 9 bases. The CDR3: CASSQGQGNTEAFF. The CDR3 DNA sequence: TGTGCCAGCAGCCAGGGACAGGGGAACACTGAAGCTTTCTTT.